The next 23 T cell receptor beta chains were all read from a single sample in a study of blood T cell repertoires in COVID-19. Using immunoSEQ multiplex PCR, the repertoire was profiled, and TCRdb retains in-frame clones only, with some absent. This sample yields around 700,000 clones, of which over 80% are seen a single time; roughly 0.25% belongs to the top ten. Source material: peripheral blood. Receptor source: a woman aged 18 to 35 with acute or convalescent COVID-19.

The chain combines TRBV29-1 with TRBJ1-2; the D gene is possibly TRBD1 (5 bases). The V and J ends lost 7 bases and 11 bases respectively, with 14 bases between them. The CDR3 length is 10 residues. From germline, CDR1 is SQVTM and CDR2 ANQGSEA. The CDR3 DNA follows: TGCAGCGCCCGAGACAGCTCTTACACCTTC. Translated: CSARDSSYTF.

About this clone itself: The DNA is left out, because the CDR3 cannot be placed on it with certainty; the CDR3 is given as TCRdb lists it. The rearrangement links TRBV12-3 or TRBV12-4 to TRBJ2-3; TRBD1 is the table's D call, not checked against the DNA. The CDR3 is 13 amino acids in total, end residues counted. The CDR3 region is CASSSSTANTQYF.

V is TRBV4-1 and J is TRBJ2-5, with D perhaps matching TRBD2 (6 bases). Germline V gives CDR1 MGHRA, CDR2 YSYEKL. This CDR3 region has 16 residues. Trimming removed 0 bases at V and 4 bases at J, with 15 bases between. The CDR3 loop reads CASSQDRRAGPETQYF. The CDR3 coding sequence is TGCGCCAGCAGCCAAGATCGGAGGGCGGGGCCAGAGACCCAGTACTTC.

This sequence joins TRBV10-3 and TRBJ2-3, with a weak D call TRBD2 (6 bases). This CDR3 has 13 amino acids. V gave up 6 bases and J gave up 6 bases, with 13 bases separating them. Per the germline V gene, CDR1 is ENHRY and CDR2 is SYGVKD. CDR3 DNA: TGTGCCATCAGGGAGGGTGGGGCGGATACGCAGTATTTT. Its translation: CAIREGGADTQYF.

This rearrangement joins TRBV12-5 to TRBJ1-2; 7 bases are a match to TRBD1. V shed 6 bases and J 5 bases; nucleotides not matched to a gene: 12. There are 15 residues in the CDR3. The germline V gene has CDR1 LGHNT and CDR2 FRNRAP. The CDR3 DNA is TGTGCTAGTGGGGGTTCGACAGGGCTTTGGTATGGCTACACCTTC. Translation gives CASGGSTGLWYGYTF.

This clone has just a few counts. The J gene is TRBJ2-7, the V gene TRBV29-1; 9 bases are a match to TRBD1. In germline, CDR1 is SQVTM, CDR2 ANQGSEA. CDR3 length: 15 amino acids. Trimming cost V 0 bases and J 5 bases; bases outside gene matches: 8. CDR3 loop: CSVEERTGESDEQYF. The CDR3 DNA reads TGCAGCGTTGAAGAACGGACAGGGGAGAGCGACGAGCAGTACTTC.

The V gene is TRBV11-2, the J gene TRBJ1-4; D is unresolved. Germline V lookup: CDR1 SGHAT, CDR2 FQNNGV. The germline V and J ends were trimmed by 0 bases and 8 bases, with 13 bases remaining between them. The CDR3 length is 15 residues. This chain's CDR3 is CASSLDVPPEEKLFF. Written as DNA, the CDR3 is TGTGCCAGCAGCTTAGATGTCCCTCCGGAGGAAAAACTGTTTTTT.

The CDR3 region is CASSIKGISSGANVLTF. In DNA form, the CDR3 reads TGTGCCAGTAGTATTAAGGGGATTAGCTCTGGGGCCAACGTCCTGACTTTC. The chain combines TRBV19 with TRBJ2-6; maybe TRBD1 (5 bases). Germline CDR1 is LNHDA and CDR2 is SQIVND (reference sequence). Trimming took off 3 bases at V and 0 bases at J, with 12 bases between the two ends. The length of the CDR3 is 17 residues.

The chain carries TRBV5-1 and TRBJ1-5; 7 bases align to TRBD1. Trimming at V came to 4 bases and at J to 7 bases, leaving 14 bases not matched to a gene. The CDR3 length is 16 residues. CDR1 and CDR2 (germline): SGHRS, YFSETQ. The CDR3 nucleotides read TGCGCCAGCAGCCCAGGGGGATATGGGGGCCGACAGCCCCAGCATTTT. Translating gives CASSPGGYGGRQPQHF.

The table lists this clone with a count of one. CDR3 bases: TGTGCCAGCAGACCTACAGGGTTTTCCTACGAGCAGTACTTC. Encoded protein: CASRPTGFSYEQYF. The chain uses TRBV6-2 or TRBV6-3 and TRBJ2-7, with D possibly TRBD1 on 6 matching bases. Germline lookup yields CDR1 MNHEY and CDR2 SVGEGT. The CDR3 contains 14 residues. Trimming took 6 bases from V and 1 from J, leaving 13 bases between them.

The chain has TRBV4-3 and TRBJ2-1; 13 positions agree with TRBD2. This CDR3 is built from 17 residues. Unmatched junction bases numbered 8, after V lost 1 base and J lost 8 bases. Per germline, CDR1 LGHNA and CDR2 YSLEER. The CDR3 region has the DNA TGCGCCAGCAGCCAAGGGGGACTAGCGGGAAGAGGCGATGAGCAGTTCTTC. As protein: CASSQGGLAGRGDEQFF.

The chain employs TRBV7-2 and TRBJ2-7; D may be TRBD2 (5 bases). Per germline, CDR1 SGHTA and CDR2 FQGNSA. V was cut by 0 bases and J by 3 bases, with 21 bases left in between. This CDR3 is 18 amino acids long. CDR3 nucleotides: TGTGCCAGCAGCTTAGCGATTTCTTCCTCCCCCCGGGGCTACGAGCAGTACTTC. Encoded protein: CASSLAISSSPRGYEQYF.

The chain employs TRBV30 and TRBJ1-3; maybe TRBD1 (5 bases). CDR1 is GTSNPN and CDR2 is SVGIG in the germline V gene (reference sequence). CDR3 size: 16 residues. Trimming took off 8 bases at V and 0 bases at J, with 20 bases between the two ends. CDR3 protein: CAGSWGGTYSGNTIYF. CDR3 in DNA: TGTGCCGGCAGTTGGGGAGGGACCTACTCTGGAAACACCATATATTTT.

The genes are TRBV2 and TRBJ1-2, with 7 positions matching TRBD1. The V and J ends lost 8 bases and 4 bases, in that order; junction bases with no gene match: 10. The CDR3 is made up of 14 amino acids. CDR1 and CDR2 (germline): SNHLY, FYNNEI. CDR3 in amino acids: CASQGDSPFYGYTF. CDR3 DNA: TGTGCCAGCCAAGGGGACAGCCCTTTCTATGGCTACACCTTC.

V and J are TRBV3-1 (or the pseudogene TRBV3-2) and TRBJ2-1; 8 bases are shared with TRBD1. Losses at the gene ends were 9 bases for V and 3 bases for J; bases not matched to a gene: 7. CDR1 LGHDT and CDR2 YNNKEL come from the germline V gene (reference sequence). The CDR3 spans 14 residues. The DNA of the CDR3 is TGTGCCAGTACTCAGGGGGCCGTCTACAATGAGCAGTTCTTC. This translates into CASTQGAVYNEQFF.

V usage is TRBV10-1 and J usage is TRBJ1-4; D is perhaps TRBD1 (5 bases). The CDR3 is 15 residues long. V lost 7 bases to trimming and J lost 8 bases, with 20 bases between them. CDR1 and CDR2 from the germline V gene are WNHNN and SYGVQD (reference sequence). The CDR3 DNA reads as TGCGCCAGCAATGGGGGGGATCAGCGTCGGGAAAAACTGTTTTTT. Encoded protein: CASNGGDQRREKLFF.

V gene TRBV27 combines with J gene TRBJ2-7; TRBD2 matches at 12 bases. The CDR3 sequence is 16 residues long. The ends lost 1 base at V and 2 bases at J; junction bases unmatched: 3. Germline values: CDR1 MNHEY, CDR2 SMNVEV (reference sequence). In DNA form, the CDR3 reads TGTGCCAGCAGTTTATTCTCTAGCGGGGGGGCCTACGAGCAGTACTTC. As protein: CASSLFSSGGAYEQYF.

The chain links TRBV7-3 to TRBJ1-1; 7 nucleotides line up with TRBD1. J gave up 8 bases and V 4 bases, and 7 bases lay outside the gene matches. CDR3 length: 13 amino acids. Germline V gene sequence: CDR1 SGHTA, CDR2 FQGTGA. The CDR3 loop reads CASSSGTDLEAFF. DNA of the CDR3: TGTGCCAGCAGCTCCGGGACAGACTTGGAAGCTTTCTTT.

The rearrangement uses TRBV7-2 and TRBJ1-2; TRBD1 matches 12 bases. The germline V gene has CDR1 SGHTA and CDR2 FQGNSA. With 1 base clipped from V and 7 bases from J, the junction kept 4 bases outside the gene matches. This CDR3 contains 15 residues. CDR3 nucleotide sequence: TGTGCCAGCAGCTTAGTGGGACAGGGGGCTTCTGGCTACACCTTC. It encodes CASSLVGQGASGYTF.

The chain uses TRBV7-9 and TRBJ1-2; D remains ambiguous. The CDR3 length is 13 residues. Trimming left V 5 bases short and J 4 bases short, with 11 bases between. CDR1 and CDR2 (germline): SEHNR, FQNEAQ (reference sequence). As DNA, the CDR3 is TGTGCCAGCAGCGCGGAGTTGGGCTATGGCTACACCTTC. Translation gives CASSAELGYGYTF.

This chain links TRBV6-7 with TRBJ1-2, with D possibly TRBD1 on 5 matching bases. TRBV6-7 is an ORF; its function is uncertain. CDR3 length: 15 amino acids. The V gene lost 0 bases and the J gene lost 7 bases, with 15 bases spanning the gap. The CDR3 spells CASSYSAGQGPGYTF. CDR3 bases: TGTGCCAGCAGTTACTCGGCCGGGCAGGGCCCTGGCTACACCTTC.

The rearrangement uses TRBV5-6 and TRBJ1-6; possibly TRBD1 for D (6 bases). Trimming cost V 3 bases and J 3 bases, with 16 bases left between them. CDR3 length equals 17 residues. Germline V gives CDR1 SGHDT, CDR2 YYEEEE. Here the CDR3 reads CASSSESRGHYNSPLHF. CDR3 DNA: TGTGCCAGCAGCTCTGAATCCCGGGGACACTATAATTCACCCCTCCACTTT.

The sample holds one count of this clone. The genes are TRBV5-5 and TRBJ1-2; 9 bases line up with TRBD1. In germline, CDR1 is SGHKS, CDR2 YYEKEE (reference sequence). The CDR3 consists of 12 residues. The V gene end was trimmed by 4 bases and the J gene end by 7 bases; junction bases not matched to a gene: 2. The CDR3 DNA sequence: TGTGCCAGCAGCCCGACAGGGGGTGGCTACACCTTC. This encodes CASSPTGGGYTF.